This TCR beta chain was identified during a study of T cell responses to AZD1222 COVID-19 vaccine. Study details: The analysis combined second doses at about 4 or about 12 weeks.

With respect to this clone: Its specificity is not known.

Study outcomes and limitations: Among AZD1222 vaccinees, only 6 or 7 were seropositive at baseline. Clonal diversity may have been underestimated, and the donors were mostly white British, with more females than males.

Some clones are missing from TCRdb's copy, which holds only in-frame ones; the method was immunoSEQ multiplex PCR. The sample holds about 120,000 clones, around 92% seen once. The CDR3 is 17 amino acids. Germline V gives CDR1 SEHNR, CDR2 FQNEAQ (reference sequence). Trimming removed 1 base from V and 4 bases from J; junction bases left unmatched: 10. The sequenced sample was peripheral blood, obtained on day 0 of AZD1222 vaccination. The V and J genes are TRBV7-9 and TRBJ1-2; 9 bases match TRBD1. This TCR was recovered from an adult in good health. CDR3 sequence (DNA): TGTGCCAGCAGCTTAGGGTCCCGGGACAGGGTAACCTATGGCTACACCTTC. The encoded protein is CASSLGSRDRVTYGYTF. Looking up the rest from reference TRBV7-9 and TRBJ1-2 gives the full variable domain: DTGVSQNPRHKITKRGQNVTFRCDPISEHNRLYWYRQTLGQGPEFLTYFQNEAQLEKSRLLSDRFSAERPKGSFSTLEIQRTEQGDSAMYLCASSLGSRDRVTYGYTFGSGTRLTVV.